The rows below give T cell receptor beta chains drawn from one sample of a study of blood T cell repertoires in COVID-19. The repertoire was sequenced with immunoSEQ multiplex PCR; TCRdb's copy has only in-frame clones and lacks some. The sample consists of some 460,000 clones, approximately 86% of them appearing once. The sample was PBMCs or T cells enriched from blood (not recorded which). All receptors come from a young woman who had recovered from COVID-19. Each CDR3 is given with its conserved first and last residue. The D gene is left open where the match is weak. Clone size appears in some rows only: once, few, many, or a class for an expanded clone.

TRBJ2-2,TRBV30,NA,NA,CAWSVTGYTGELFF,TGTGCCTGGAGTGTTACGGGGTACACCGGGGAGCTGTTTTTT
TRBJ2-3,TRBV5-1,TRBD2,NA,CASSYQGLATDTQYF,TGCGCCAGCAGCTACCAAGGACTAGCTACAGATACGCAGTATTTT
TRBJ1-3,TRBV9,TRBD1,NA,CASSPGQGEGDTIYF,TGTGCCAGCAGCCCCGGACAGGGCGAGGGAGACACCATATATTTT
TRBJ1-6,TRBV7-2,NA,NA,CASSAQLGEPLHF,TGTGCCAGCAGCGCTCAACTCGGGGAACCCCTCCACTTT
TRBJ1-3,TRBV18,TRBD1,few,CASSTDREWTGNTIYF,TGTGCCAGCTCAACAGACAGGGAGTGGACGGGAAACACCATATATTTT
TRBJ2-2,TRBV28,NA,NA,CASSLGYDYPTGELFF,TGTGCCAGCAGTTTAGGCTATGACTATCCCACCGGGGAGCTGTTTTTT
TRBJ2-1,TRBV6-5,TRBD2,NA,CASRPWTSGGNEQFF,TGTGCCAGCAGACCCTGGACTAGCGGGGGGAATGAGCAGTTCTTC
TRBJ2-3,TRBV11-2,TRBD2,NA,CASSRTLSGGRVGDTQYF,TGTGCCAGCAGCCGGACCCTCAGCGGGGGGCGCGTGGGAGATACGCAGTATTTT
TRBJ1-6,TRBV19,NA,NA,CASRSGSSYNSPLHF,TGTGCCAGTCGCTCCGGGAGCTCCTATAATTCACCCCTCCACTTT
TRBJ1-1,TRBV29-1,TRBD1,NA,CSAGGAGAEAFF,TGCAGCGCAGGGGGGGCCGGCGCTGAAGCTTTCTTT
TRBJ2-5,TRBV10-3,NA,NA,CAIRGDTYQETQYF,TGTGCCATCAGGGGGGACACGTACCAAGAGACCCAGTACTTC
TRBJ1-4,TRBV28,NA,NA,CASSPTGPTNEKLFF,TGTGCCAGCAGCCCAACAGGGCCAACTAATGAAAAACTGTTTTTT
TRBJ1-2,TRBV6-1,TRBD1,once,CASSEAAGTGYGYTF,TGTGCCAGCAGTGAAGCAGCCGGGACAGGATATGGCTACACCTTC
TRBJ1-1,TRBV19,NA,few,CASSLQGENTEAFF,TGTGCCAGTAGTCTACAGGGCGAGAACACTGAAGCTTTCTTT
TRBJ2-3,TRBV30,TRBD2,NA,CAWSEGLATGTDTQYF,TGTGCCTGGAGTGAAGGACTAGCGACGGGTACAGATACGCAGTATTTT
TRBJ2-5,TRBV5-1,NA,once,CASSLASDRFQETQYF,TGCGCCAGCAGCTTGGCCTCTGACAGATTCCAAGAGACCCAGTACTTC
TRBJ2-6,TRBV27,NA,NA,CASSLLRSGANVLTF,TGTGCCAGCAGTTTACTTCGCTCTGGGGCCAACGTCCTGACTTTC
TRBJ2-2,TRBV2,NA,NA,CASVKAANIGELFF,TGTGCCAGCGTTAAGGCAGCGAACATCGGGGAGCTGTTTTTT
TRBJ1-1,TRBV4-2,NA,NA,CASSQDGTSNTEAFF,TGTGCCAGCAGCCAAGATGGTACATCGAACACTGAAGCTTTCTTT
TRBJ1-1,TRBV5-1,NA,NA,CASSLSGLGLNTEAFF,TGCGCCAGCAGCCTCTCGGGACTGGGTCTGAACACTGAAGCTTTCTTT